This TCR beta chain was captured in a study of cytomegalovirus exposure and HLA in healthy donors. The study, taken as a whole, reports: In an earlier analysis, about 87% or about 30%: the productive usage of most TCR beta V segments.

Worth noting for this clone: Its antigen is as yet unknown.

V lost 4 bases to trimming and J lost 6 bases; unmatched junction nucleotides: 3. Per germline, CDR1 KGHSH and CDR2 LQKENI. The CDR3 length is 13 residues. The primer mix had 60 Vbeta and 13 Jbeta primers. Clones were read by immunoSEQ multiplex PCR, and TCRdb kept only the in-frame ones, dropping some. Its listing shows 100,000 to 150,000 clones. The sequence was collected from a man aged 18 to 30 in good health and CMV-seronegative. The rearrangement joins TRBV18 to TRBJ1-5; 7 nucleotides match TRBD1. The source material was PBMCs. The CDR3 coding sequence is TGTGCCAGCTCACGCGGGGACAGTCAGCCCCAGCATTTT. Protein product: CASSRGDSQPQHF.